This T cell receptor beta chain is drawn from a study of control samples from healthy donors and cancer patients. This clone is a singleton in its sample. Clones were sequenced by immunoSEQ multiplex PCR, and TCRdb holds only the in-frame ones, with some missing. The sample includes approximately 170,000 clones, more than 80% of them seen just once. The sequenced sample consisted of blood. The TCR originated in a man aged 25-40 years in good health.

Here the CDR3 reads CASSQTGGRTEAFF. Written as DNA, the CDR3 is TGTGCCAGTAGTCAAACAGGGGGTAGGACTGAAGCTTTCTTT. This chain uses TRBV19 with TRBJ1-1; 8 bases fit TRBD1. Trimming took 5 bases from V and 5 from J; bases not matched to a gene: 7. CDR1 is LNHDA and CDR2 is SQIVND in the germline V gene (reference sequence). The CDR3 loop spans 14 amino acids.